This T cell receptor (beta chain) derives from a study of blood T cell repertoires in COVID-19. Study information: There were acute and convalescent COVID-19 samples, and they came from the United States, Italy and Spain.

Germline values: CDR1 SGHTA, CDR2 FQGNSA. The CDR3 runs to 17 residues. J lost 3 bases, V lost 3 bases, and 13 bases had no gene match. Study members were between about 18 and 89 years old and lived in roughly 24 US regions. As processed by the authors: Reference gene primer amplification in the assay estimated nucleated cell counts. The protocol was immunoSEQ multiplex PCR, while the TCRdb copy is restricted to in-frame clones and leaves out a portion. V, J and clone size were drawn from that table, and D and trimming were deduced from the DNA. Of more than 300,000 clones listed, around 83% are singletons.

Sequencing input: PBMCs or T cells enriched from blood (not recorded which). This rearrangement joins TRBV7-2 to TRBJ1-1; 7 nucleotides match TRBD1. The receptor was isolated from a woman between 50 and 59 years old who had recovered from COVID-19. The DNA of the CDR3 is TGTGCCAGCAGCTTCTTACAGGGGACTTACCGCTACACTGAAGCTTTCTTT. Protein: CASSFLQGTYRYTEAFF.